The 3 T cell receptor beta chains below come from one sample, sequenced in a study of neurological immune-mediated disorders (dated by TCRdb to between 2017 and 2020). The intended sense of this specimen's time point label: technical triplicate 2. The method behind the library was 5' RACE. Sequencing took place on an Illumina HiSeq 2500. TCRdb reran the public reads through fastp at Q25 and MiXCR, keeping productive beta chains. Every entry covers one CDR3 protein and lists the most common genes and DNA from its rows. The sample has more than 30,000 distinct CDR3 sequences on record, roughly 13% of them singletons. More than 5% of the sample is in the top ten clones. Specimen: CD4+ T cells from blood. Receptor source: a female donor with HTLV-1-associated myelopathy (HAM/TSP).

This clonotype showed up many times. The V call is TRBV5-5, the J call TRBJ1-1, with 9 bases that match TRBD1. V was pared by 4 bases and J by 5 bases, with 9 bases of the junction left unmatched. CDR3 size: 15 residues. The V gene's germline CDR1 is SGHKS and CDR2 YYEKEE (reference sequence). CDR3 coding DNA: TGTGCCAGCAGCCCGCGGGACAGGGATCGGACTGAAGCTTTCTTT. The encoded protein is CASSPRDRDRTEAFF.

The table lists this clonotype with many counts. The rearrangement links TRBV20-1 to TRBJ2-5; TRBD2 matches 9 bases. V dropped 6 bases and J dropped 4; count of bases not matched to a gene: 12. This CDR3 is built from 15 residues. From germline, CDR1 is DFQATT and CDR2 SNEGSKA (reference sequence). CDR3 sequence reads: CSAVPGLAGRETQYF. The CDR3 DNA sequence: TGCAGTGCCGTCCCGGGGCTAGCGGGAAGAGAGACCCAGTACTTC.

This clonotype has at least ten counts. The chain combines TRBV7-6 with TRBJ2-6; D perhaps matches TRBD1 (5 bases). Germline CDR1 SGHVS, CDR2 FNYEAQ. CDR3 length: 16 amino acids. With 6 bases removed from V and 2 bases from J, the gap between germline ends came to 14 bases. CDR3 sequence reads: CASSPDSLTGANVLTF. The DNA for the CDR3 is TGTGCCAGCAGTCCCGACAGCCTCACTGGGGCCAACGTCCTGACTTTC. Using reference TRBV7-6 and TRBJ2-6 for the parts outside the CDR3, the full variable domain is GAGVSQSPRYKVTKRGQDVALRCDPISGHVSLYWYRQALGQGPEFLTYFNYEAQQDKSGLPNDRFSAERPEGSISTLTIQRTEQRDSAMYRCASSPDSLTGANVLTFGAGSRLTVL.